The 17 T cell receptor beta chains reported below all come from one sample, sequenced in a study of blood T cell repertoires in COVID-19. TCRdb's copy holds only in-frame clones and misses some; the assay was immunoSEQ multiplex PCR. Found here are over 200,000 clones, 86% of them singletons; the top ten hold about 2.2%. The sequenced material came from peripheral blood. These receptors all stem from a young man who had recovered from COVID-19.

V usage is TRBV19 and J usage is TRBJ1-4; D is ambiguous. The V end was cut by 5 bases, the J end by 8 bases, with 12 bases between. Germline CDR1 and CDR2: LNHDA and SQIVND (reference sequence). The CDR3 runs 13 residues. The CDR3: CASSSQPTEKLFF. The CDR3 DNA reads as TGTGCCAGTAGTTCGCAACCGACAGAAAAACTGTTTTTT.

The chain has TRBV25-1 and TRBJ1-6, with D perhaps matching TRBD1 (6 bases). The CDR3 contains 12 residues. Germline assignment: CDR1 MGHDK and CDR2 SYGVNS. Deletions cut 7 bases from V and 12 bases from J, with 13 bases between. The CDR3 region is CASNPQGGPLHF. CDR3 in DNA: TGTGCCAGCAACCCACAGGGCGGACCCCTCCACTTT.

CDR3 in amino acids: CASSESPGDIAQYF. The CDR3 bases are TGCGCCAGCAGTGAGTCGCCAGGGGATATCGCGCAGTACTTC. The V gene is TRBV10-1, the J gene TRBJ2-7, with a possible D match to TRBD1 (6 bases). Deletions cut 0 bases from V and 9 bases from J, with 15 bases between. The CDR3 loop spans 14 amino acids. Germline CDR1 is WNHNN and CDR2 is SYGVQD (reference sequence).

The rearrangement joins TRBV3-1 (or the pseudogene TRBV3-2) to TRBJ2-7; 10 nucleotides agree with TRBD2. J was trimmed by 4 bases and V by 1 base; bases with no gene match: 13. Germline V gene sequence: CDR1 LGHDT, CDR2 YNNKEL (reference sequence). The CDR3 length is 18 residues. CDR3 sequence (DNA): TGTGCCAGCAGCCAAGGAGCAGCGGGGGGGCGACAAGGTTACGAGCAGTACTTC. Its translation is CASSQGAAGGRQGYEQYF.

The chain carries TRBV9 and TRBJ2-3, with 10 bases that match TRBD2. Per germline, CDR1 SGDLS and CDR2 YYNGEE. The V segment lost 0 bases and the J segment 3 bases; nucleotides outside the gene matches: 4. The CDR3 covers 16 residues. The CDR3 DNA is TGTGCCAGCAGCGTAGTGCCTAGCGGGGGAACAGATACGCAGTATTTT. Its protein product is CASSVVPSGGTDTQYF.

The chain carries TRBV18 and TRBJ2-3, with a tentative D call TRBD1 (5 bases). Germline assignment: CDR1 KGHSH and CDR2 LQKENI. Trimming took off 0 bases at V and 2 bases at J, with 9 bases between the two ends. The CDR3 covers 15 residues. The CDR3 DNA is TGTGCCAGCTCACCACCGCAGGGCCCCACAGATACGCAGTATTTT. Translated, it gives CASSPPQGPTDTQYF.

The chain joins TRBV5-1 to TRBJ1-3, with D perhaps matching TRBD1 (5 bases). V lost 2 bases and J lost 7, with 25 bases in between. This CDR3 is 18 amino acids long. Germline values: CDR1 SGHRS, CDR2 YFSETQ. The CDR3 DNA is TGCGCCAGCAGCTTAGGAGGGGAGGTGTCAGATCGGAGGAACACCATATATTTT. Residues: CASSLGGEVSDRRNTIYF. Looking up the rest from reference TRBV5-1 and TRBJ1-3 gives the full variable domain: KAGVTQTPRYLIKTRGQQVTLSCSPISGHRSVSWYQQTPGQGLQFLFEYFSETQRNKGNFPGRFSGRQFSNSRSEMNVSTLELGDSALYLCASSLGGEVSDRRNTIYFGEGSWLTVV.

V usage is TRBV29-1 and J usage is TRBJ1-1; possible D gene TRBD1, 6 bases. CDR3 length: 13 amino acids. Germline V gene data show CDR1 as SQVTM and CDR2 as ANQGSEA. Trimming shortened V by 3 bases and J by 6 bases, and 14 bases separated the two germline ends. In DNA form, the CDR3 reads TGCAGCGTTGAGGGCGCAGGGGCGGCTGAAGCTTTCTTT. It translates to CSVEGAGAAEAFF.

This clone was seen only once. This chain joins TRBV11-2 and TRBJ1-3; 8 bases align to TRBD1. CDR1 SGHAT and CDR2 FQNNGV come from the germline V gene. The J segment lost 1 base and the V segment lost 5 bases, leaving 4 bases of the junction unmatched. CDR3 length equals 15 residues. CDR3 protein: CASSPRTGSGNTIYF. DNA of the CDR3: TGTGCCAGCAGCCCAAGGACAGGGTCTGGAAACACCATATATTTT. The full variable domain, its missing parts supplied by reference TRBV11-2 and TRBJ1-3, is EAGVAQSPRYKIIEKRQSVAFWCNPISGHATLYWYQQILGQGPKLLIQFQNNGVVDDSQLPKDRFSAERLKGVDSTLKIQPAKLEDSAVYLCASSPRTGSGNTIYFGEGSWLTVV.

The chain uses TRBV6-5 and TRBJ1-1; D is possibly TRBD1 (6 bases). Germline V gene lookup returns CDR1 MNHEY and CDR2 SVGAGI. This CDR3 region has 13 residues. Deletions cut 0 bases from V and 8 bases from J, with 10 bases between. This CDR3 reads CASSYSPGEEAFF. The CDR3 coding sequence is TGTGCCAGCAGTTACTCCCCAGGGGAGGAAGCTTTCTTT.

The V and J genes are TRBV7-9 and TRBJ2-7, with 7 bases identical to TRBD2. Per germline, CDR1 SEHNR and CDR2 FQNEAQ (reference sequence). The CDR3 has 16 amino acids. V shed 6 bases, J shed 0 bases, and the junction held 11 bases outside the gene matches. The CDR3 region has the DNA TGTGCCAGCAGTCTAGAGCGGGACTTTAGCTCCTACGAGCAGTACTTC. It is translated as CASSLERDFSSYEQYF.

The V and J genes are TRBV7-9 and TRBJ1-6; the match to TRBD1 covers 7 bases. The CDR3 extends over 14 amino acids. From germline, CDR1 is SEHNR and CDR2 FQNEAQ (reference sequence). Unmatched junction bases numbered 8, after V lost 5 bases and J lost 10 bases. The CDR3 DNA reads as TGTGCCAGCAGCCTTAGACAGGGATCCTCACCCCTCCACTTT. Its translation is CASSLRQGSSPLHF. Full variable domain (outside the CDR3, taken from reference TRBV7-9 and TRBJ1-6): DTGVSQNPRHKITKRGQNVTFRCDPISEHNRLYWYRQTLGQGPEFLTYFQNEAQLEKSRLLSDRFSAERPKGSFSTLEIQRTEQGDSAMYLCASSLRQGSSPLHFGNGTRLTVT.

V is TRBV4-2 and J is TRBJ2-3; 10 nucleotides line up with TRBD2. With V trimmed by 4 bases and J by 5 bases, 9 bases remained unmatched. The CDR3 is made up of 16 amino acids. The V gene's germline CDR1 is LGHNA and CDR2 YNFKEQ. As DNA, the CDR3 is TGTGCCAGCAGCCTCTACCAGCGGGGGGGCATAGATACGCAGTATTTT. Encoded protein: CASSLYQRGGIDTQYF.

This clone is a singleton in its sample. V and J are TRBV6-5 and TRBJ1-2, with D hard to call. The germline V gene has CDR1 MNHEY and CDR2 SVGAGI. This CDR3 is 13 amino acids long. V lost 7 bases to trimming and J lost 0 bases, with 9 bases between them. The CDR3 nucleotides read TGTGCCAGCACCTGGGCAGCTAACTATGGCTACACCTTC. Translation: CASTWAANYGYTF.

This clone turned up a few times. The chain employs TRBV18 and TRBJ1-1; no reliable D call. In germline, CDR1 is KGHSH, CDR2 LQKENI. CDR3 length equals 15 residues. Trimming cost V 9 bases and J 1 base, with 18 bases left between them. CDR3 sequence (DNA): TGTGCCAGTGCGATATCGGGGATCAGGAACACTGAAGCTTTCTTT. Translating gives CASAISGIRNTEAFF.

This clone came up once. The chain joins TRBV7-9 to TRBJ1-2; D not resolved. Germline CDR1 is SEHNR and CDR2 is FQNEAQ (reference sequence). The CDR3 covers 15 residues. V lost 1 base to trimming and J lost 4 bases, with 13 bases between them. CDR3 residues: CASSLVLGGGYGYTF. The CDR3 DNA is TGTGCCAGCAGCTTAGTCCTTGGCGGAGGCTATGGCTACACCTTC.

The chain recombines TRBV6-4 with TRBJ2-1; 8 bases agree with TRBD2. The CDR3 consists of 14 residues. CDR1 is MRHNA and CDR2 is SNTAGT in the germline V gene. With V trimmed by 10 bases and J by 4 bases, 9 bases remained unmatched. CDR3 protein: CATSALAGYNEQFF. For the CDR3, the DNA is TGTGCCACCTCCGCCTTAGCGGGGTACAATGAGCAGTTCTTC.